Below, 11 T cell receptor beta chains from the same sample are listed, as sequenced in a study of beta chain features in type 1 diabetes. The authors reverse transcribed all of the isolated RNA, so sequencing captured expressed TCRB transcripts. Profiling relied on immunoSEQ multiplex PCR, and the TCRdb table lists in-frame clones only, not all of them. The sample carries fewer than 350,000 clones, around 19% recorded once. The sequencing sample was made of naive CD4+ T cells from blood. All receptors derive from a woman younger than 30 in good health.

The V gene is TRBV7-2, the J gene TRBJ1-5; 9 bases map to TRBD1. CDR1 and CDR2 (germline): SGHTA, FQGNSA. Trimming took 8 bases from V and 6 from J; bases not matched to a gene: 5. The length of the CDR3 is 13 residues. The CDR3 DNA sequence: TGTGCCAGCGCGGACAGGGGCAGTCAGCCCCAGCATTTT. Protein: CASADRGSQPQHF. Filled out from reference TRBV7-2 and TRBJ1-5, the complete variable domain reads GAGVSQSPSNKVTEKGKDVELRCDPISGHTALYWYRQSLGQGLEFLIYFQGNSAPDKSGLPSDRFSAERTGGSVSTLTIQRTQQEDSAVYLCASADRGSQPQHFGDGTRLSIL.

This clone was found a few times. V gene TRBV19 combines with J gene TRBJ2-1; TRBD1 matches 9 bases. Trimming removed 6 bases from V and 2 bases from J; junction bases left unmatched: 14. CDR1 and CDR2 (germline): LNHDA, SQIVND (reference sequence). This CDR3 is 18 amino acids long. CDR3 sequence (DNA): TGTGCCAGTAGGCCCCCGGGACAGGGTCTCCCAACCTACAATGAGCAGTTCTTC. Translated: CASRPPGQGLPTYNEQFF.

V is TRBV7-2 and J is TRBJ2-1; 11 positions match TRBD2. CDR3 size: 15 residues. Trimming took 5 bases from V and 9 from J; bases not matched to a gene: 9. Germline V lookup: CDR1 SGHTA, CDR2 FQGNSA. The CDR3 sequence is CASSLGGTSGFEQFF. The CDR3 DNA reads TGTGCCAGCAGCCTAGGGGGGACTAGCGGATTTGAGCAGTTCTTC.

This chain uses TRBV5-1 with TRBJ2-5; D unclear. This CDR3 is 13 amino acids long. The V end was cut by 0 bases, the J end by 3 bases, with 6 bases between. CDR1 and CDR2 from the germline V gene are SGHRS and YFSETQ. The CDR3, as DNA: TGCGCCAGCAGCTTGGAACCAGAAGAGACCCAGTACTTC. It yields the protein CASSLEPEETQYF.

J is TRBJ2-6 and V is TRBV6-1, with 7 positions matching TRBD1. The CDR3 is made up of 15 amino acids. The germline CDR1 and CDR2 sequences are MNHNS and SASEGT. V was clipped by 8 bases and J by 0 bases; unmatched bases: 4. The CDR3 is CASRDRSSGANVLTF. The CDR3 DNA reads as TGTGCCAGCCGGGACAGAAGCTCTGGGGCCAACGTCCTGACTTTC.

This clone showed up just a few times. V and J are TRBV18 and TRBJ1-2, with D unresolved. This CDR3 is built from 13 residues. CDR1 is KGHSH and CDR2 is LQKENI in the germline V gene. V lost 3 bases and J lost 1, with 6 bases in between. In DNA, the CDR3 is TGTGCCAGCTCACCCGACTTTAACTATGGCTACACCTTC. Translated: CASSPDFNYGYTF.

This rearrangement joins TRBV15 to TRBJ1-2, with 9 bases aligning to TRBD1. J was trimmed by 1 base and V by 1 base; bases with no gene match: 4. CDR3 length equals 16 residues. CDR1 and CDR2 from the germline V gene are LNHNV and YYDKDF (reference sequence). The CDR3 bases are TGTGCCACCAGCAGAGGCGGGACAGGGCGTAACTATGGCTACACCTTC. This codes for CATSRGGTGRNYGYTF. Supplemented by reference TRBV15 and TRBJ1-2, the full variable domain reads DAMVIQNPRYQVTQFGKPVTLSCSQTLNHNVMYWYQQKSSQAPKLLFHYYDKDFNNEADTPDNFQSRRPNTSFCFLDIRSPGLGDTAMYLCATSRGGTGRNYGYTFGSGTRLTVV.

This chain uses TRBV6-5 with TRBJ2-7, with D uncertain. Between the trimmed V and J ends, which lost 10 bases and 2 bases, there was a span of 15 bases. The CDR3 covers 13 residues. The germline V gene has CDR1 MNHEY and CDR2 SVGAGI. The CDR3 nucleotides read TGTGCCACCGCCCTAGGTTCGCCCTACGAGCAGTACTTC. It codes for CATALGSPYEQYF.

The rearrangement links TRBV4-1 to TRBJ1-1; 7 bases align to TRBD1. The CDR3 runs 15 residues. Germline CDR1 MGHRA, CDR2 YSYEKL. V was clipped by 1 base and J by 6 bases; unmatched bases: 8. The CDR3 spells CASSQASQGLPEAFF. CDR3 sequence (DNA): TGCGCCAGCAGCCAAGCTTCACAGGGGCTCCCTGAAGCTTTCTTT.

The chain uses TRBV18 and TRBJ1-2; D remains ambiguous. The CDR3 runs to 15 residues. Trimming took off 0 bases at V and 3 bases at J, with 11 bases between the two ends. CDR1 is KGHSH, CDR2 LQKENI, per germline. In DNA, the CDR3 is TGTGCCAGCTCACCACCGTCGACGGGATACTATGGCTACACCTTC. Translated: CASSPPSTGYYGYTF.

Notes on this clone: The sample holds other DNA sequences that translate to the same CDR3. In DNA, the CDR3 is TGTGCCAGCAGCTTAGCTCTAGCCAAAAACATTCAGTACTTC. It specifies CASSLALAKNIQYF. The V gene is TRBV7-2, the J gene TRBJ2-4; no clear D gene. The CDR3 sequence is 14 residues long. CDR1 is SGHTA and CDR2 is FQGNSA in the germline V gene. Trimming took off 0 bases at V and 0 bases at J, with 3 bases between the two ends.